This T cell receptor beta chain was identified in a study of PD-L1 blockade in urothelial cancer. Study conclusions and caveats: The study found that durable-benefit patients expanded tumor-associated blood clones more at 3 weeks.

A word on this clone: Its cognate antigen is unknown.

Sequenced by immunoSEQ multiplex PCR; TCRdb stores in-frame clones only, minus some. The repertoire consists of 45,000 or so clones, with about 88% occurring once and the leading ten covering approximately 25%. There are 11 residues in the CDR3. Germline CDR1 reads DFQATT; CDR2 reads SNEGSKA (reference sequence). The trim removed 6 bases at V and 10 bases at J, leaving 6 bases unmatched. This sample's time point: pretreatment peripheral blood. The receptor's source is a donor aged 40 or older with urothelial cancer. The source was PBMCs, collected around atezolizumab (anti-PD-L1) treatment. The rearrangement uses TRBV20-1 and TRBJ2-1, with TRBD1 matching 7 bases. The CDR3 DNA follows: TGCAGTGCAACCGGACAGGCCGAGCAGTTCTTC. Encoded protein: CSATGQAEQFF.